This TCR beta chain was identified during a study of T cells expressing NK-cell markers. The wider study: Source material for TCR beta repertoires consisted of sorted CD3+CD56+NKG2C+, CD3+CD56+NKG2C- and CD3+CD56-NKG2C+ T cells. Study-wide results and caveats: The CD3+CD56-NKG2C+ fraction of several donors was also led by these clonotypes.

This CDR3 is built from 13 residues. The V gene's germline CDR1 is MNHEY and CDR2 SVGEGT. With respect to this clonotype: The antigen is unknown.

TCRdb reanalyzed the 5' RACE reads and collapses them to one entry per CDR3 protein, without DNA. This sample's table has about 5,000 distinct CDR3 sequences. The clonotype was recovered from a man aged 18 to 29 in good health. The sample consisted of blood T cells: a sorted CD56 or NKG2C T cell subset, CD4+ or CD8+ T cells, or bulk PBMC T cells (not recorded which). This rearrangement joins TRBV6-2 or TRBV6-3 to TRBJ2-2; TCRdb names TRBD1, which stays unverified in the absence of DNA. CDR3 loop: CASKWGDTGELFF.